A single sample is the source of the 12 T cell receptor beta chains below, sequenced in a study of identical twins' blood T cells. From the 5' RACE reads, TCRdb called clonotypes with MiXCR, one entry per CDR3 protein. The sample comprises 300,000 to 400,000 distinct CDR3 sequences, about 28% of which are singletons, and about 6% rests with the top ten. Sequencing was done on a sample of PBMCs. The receptor source for this set is a woman aged 18 to 55 in good health.

The chain recombines TRBV5-6 with TRBJ1-1; D is unresolved. This CDR3 comprises 13 residues. The V gene's germline CDR1 is SGHDT and CDR2 YYEEEE. V dropped 3 bases and J dropped 6 bases, with 12 bases sitting between them. The CDR3 loop is CASSSHNGAEAFF. In DNA, the CDR3 is TGTGCCAGCAGCTCCCACAATGGTGCTGAAGCTTTCTTT.

This clonotype was counted a few times. This chain links TRBV7-9 with TRBJ1-4; 7 bases are shared with TRBD1. The J segment lost 7 bases and the V segment lost 7 bases, leaving 9 bases of the junction unmatched. The CDR3 runs to 14 residues. CDR1 is SEHNR and CDR2 is FQNEAQ in the germline V gene (reference sequence). The CDR3: CASTTTGEGEKLFF. As DNA, the CDR3 is TGTGCCAGCACGACTACAGGGGAAGGTGAAAAACTGTTTTTT.

V usage is TRBV6-1 and J usage is TRBJ2-4; 8 nucleotides agree with TRBD2. The V segment lost 5 bases and the J segment 7 bases; nucleotides outside the gene matches: 13. This CDR3 has 16 residues. Germline lookup yields CDR1 MNHNS and CDR2 SASEGT. The CDR3 coding sequence is TGTGCCAGCAGTTCACAGGGCCAGCCGGGGGGGAACATTCAGTACTTC. Protein: CASSSQGQPGGNIQYF.

This clonotype was seen a few times. J is TRBJ2-2 and V is TRBV9; no clear D gene. Looked up from germline, CDR1 is SGDLS and CDR2 is YYNGEE. V was pared by 0 bases and J by 4 bases, with 7 bases between. The length of the CDR3 is 14 residues. As DNA, the CDR3 is TGTGCCAGCAGCGTAGGAGTTACCACCGGGGAGCTGTTTTTT. This sequence encodes CASSVGVTTGELFF.

About this clonotype: One end of the junction does not line up with germline, which may come from a read error. The chain carries TRBV7-2 and TRBJ1-5; D call uncertain. CDR3 size: 13 residues. Looked up from germline, CDR1 is SGHTA and CDR2 is FQGNSA. In nucleotides, the CDR3 is TGTTCCAGCAGCTTAATGGGGATCCAGCCCCAGCATTTT. Translated, it gives CSSSLMGIQPQHF.

This clonotype came up a few times. The chain has TRBV12-5 and TRBJ1-1, with 9 nucleotides matching TRBD1. The CDR3 spans 15 residues. Trimming took 6 bases from V and 1 from J; bases not matched to a gene: 6. CDR1 LGHNT and CDR2 FRNRAP come from the germline V gene. The CDR3 DNA sequence: TGTGCTAGTGGGGGGACAGGGATGGCGAACACTGAAGCTTTCTTT. This codes for CASGGTGMANTEAFF.

V usage is TRBV12-5 and J usage is TRBJ2-2; D gene uncertain. This CDR3 is 14 amino acids long. Germline lookup yields CDR1 LGHNT and CDR2 FRNRAP. V was clipped by 5 bases and J by 3 bases, with 10 bases between them. The CDR3 reads CASGPASYTGELFF. DNA of the CDR3: TGTGCTAGTGGTCCTGCCTCATACACCGGGGAGCTGTTTTTT.

This clonotype occurred many times. The rearrangement uses TRBV29-1 and TRBJ2-5; D is perhaps TRBD1 (6 bases). Germline assignment: CDR1 SQVTM and CDR2 ANQGSEA. V was cut by 6 bases and J by 2 bases, with 10 bases left in between. The CDR3 totals 12 residues. The CDR3 here is CSVRTAQETQYF. The CDR3, as DNA: TGCAGCGTCAGGACAGCACAAGAGACCCAGTACTTC.

This clonotype was picked up a small number of times. The gene calls are TRBV12-3 or TRBV12-4 and TRBJ1-1; weak D call: TRBD1 (6 bases). The CDR3 is 13 amino acids. V lost 3 bases to trimming and J lost 4 bases, with 9 bases between them. The CDR3 region has the DNA TGTGCCAGCAGTTTCTGGGGGGCCACTGAAGCTTTCTTT. It specifies CASSFWGATEAFF.

V gene TRBV6-2 or TRBV6-3 combines with J gene TRBJ1-1; no clear D. V lost 0 bases and J 4 bases, leaving 6 bases between the germline ends. The CDR3 loop spans 13 amino acids. Germline assignment: CDR1 MNHEY and CDR2 SVGEGT. Written as DNA, the CDR3 is TGTGCCAGCAGTTACTCTGGGCTCACTGAAGCTTTCTTT. Translation gives CASSYSGLTEAFF.

This clonotype was detected a few times. The chain employs TRBV12-3 or TRBV12-4 and TRBJ1-2; 7 bases agree with TRBD1. V trimming: 6 bases; J trimming: 8 bases; junction bases outside the gene matches: 12. This CDR3 is built from 14 residues. The CDR3 DNA sequence: TGTGCCAGCAGCCCCGGGACAGACTTGGGGGGCTACACCTTC. Translated, it gives CASSPGTDLGGYTF.

This chain joins TRBV3-1 and TRBJ1-1; TRBD1 agrees at 8 bases. V was pared by 4 bases and J by 3 bases, with 7 bases of the junction left unmatched. The CDR3 runs to 15 residues. From germline, CDR1 is LGHDT and CDR2 YNNKEL (reference sequence). CDR3 sequence reads: CASSRHDRGDTEAFF. Here the CDR3 DNA reads TGTGCCAGCAGCCGACACGACAGGGGTGACACTGAAGCTTTCTTT. Together with reference TRBV3-1 and TRBJ1-1, the CDR3 gives the full variable domain: DTAVSQTPKYLVTQMGNDKSIKCEQNLGHDTMYWYKQDSKKFLKIMFSYNNKELIINETVPNRFSPKSPDKAHLNLHINSLELGDSAVYFCASSRHDRGDTEAFFGQGTRLTVV.